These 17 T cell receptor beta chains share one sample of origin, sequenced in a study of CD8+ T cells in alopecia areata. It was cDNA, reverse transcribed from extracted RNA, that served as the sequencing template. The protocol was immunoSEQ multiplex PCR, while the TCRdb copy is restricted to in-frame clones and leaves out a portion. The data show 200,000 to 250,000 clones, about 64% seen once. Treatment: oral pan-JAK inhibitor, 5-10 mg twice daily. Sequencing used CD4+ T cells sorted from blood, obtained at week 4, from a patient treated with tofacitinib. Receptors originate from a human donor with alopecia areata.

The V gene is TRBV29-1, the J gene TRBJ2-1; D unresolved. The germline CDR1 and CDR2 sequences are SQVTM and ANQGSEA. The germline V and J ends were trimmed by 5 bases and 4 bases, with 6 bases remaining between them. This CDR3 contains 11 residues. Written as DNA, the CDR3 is TGCAGCGTTATATTTTACAATGAGCAGTTCTTC. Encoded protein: CSVIFYNEQFF.

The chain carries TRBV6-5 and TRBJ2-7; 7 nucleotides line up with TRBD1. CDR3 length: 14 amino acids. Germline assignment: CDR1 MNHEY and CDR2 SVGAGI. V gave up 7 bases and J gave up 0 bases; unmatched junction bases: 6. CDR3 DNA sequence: TGTGCCAGCACGACAGGGTCGGGCTCCTACGAGCAGTACTTC. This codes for CASTTGSGSYEQYF.

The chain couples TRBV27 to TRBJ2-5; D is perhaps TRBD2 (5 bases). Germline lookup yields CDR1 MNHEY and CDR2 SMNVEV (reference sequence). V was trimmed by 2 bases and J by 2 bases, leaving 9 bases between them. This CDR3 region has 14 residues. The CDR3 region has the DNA TGTGCCAGCAGTTTAATGGGAGCACAAGAGACCCAGTACTTC. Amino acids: CASSLMGAQETQYF.

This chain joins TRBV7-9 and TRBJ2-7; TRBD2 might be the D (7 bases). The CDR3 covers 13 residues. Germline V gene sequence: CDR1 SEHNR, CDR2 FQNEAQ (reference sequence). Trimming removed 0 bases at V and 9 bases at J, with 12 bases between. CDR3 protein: CASSLALRGAQYF. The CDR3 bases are TGTGCCAGCAGCTTAGCGCTCCGGGGGGCGCAGTACTTC.

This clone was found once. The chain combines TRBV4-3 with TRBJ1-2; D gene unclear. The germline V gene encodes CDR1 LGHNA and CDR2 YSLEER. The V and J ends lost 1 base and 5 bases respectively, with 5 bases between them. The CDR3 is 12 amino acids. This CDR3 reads CASSQGRYGYTF. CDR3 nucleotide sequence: TGCGCCAGCAGCCAAGGGAGGTATGGCTACACCTTC.

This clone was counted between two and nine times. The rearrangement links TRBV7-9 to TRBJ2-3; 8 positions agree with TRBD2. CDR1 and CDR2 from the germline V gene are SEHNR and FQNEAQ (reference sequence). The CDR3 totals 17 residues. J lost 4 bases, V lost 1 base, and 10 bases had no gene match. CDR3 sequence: CASSLGSAGASADTQYF. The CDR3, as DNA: TGTGCCAGCAGCTTAGGGTCAGCGGGGGCATCCGCAGATACGCAGTATTTT.

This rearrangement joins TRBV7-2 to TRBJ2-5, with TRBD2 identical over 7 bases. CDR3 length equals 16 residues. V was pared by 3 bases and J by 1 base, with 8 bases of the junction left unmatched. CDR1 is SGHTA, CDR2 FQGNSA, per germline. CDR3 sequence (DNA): TGTGCCAGCAGCTTTAACACAAGGACTAGCCAAGAGACCCAGTACTTC. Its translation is CASSFNTRTSQETQYF.

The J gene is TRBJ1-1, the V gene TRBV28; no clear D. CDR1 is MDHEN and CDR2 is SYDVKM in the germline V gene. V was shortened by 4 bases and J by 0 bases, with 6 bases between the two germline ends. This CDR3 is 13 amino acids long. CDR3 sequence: CASSYRLNTEAFF. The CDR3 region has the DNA TGTGCCAGCAGTTATCGATTGAACACTGAAGCTTTCTTT.

The CDR3 here is CASTLRDRENSPLHF. The CDR3 DNA reads as TGTGCCAGCACCCTTCGGGACAGGGAGAATTCACCCCTCCACTTT. The chain carries TRBV2 and TRBJ1-6; TRBD1 aligns across 9 bases. With V trimmed by 7 bases and J by 7 bases, 8 bases remained unmatched. This CDR3 is 15 amino acids long. The germline V gene encodes CDR1 SNHLY and CDR2 FYNNEI.

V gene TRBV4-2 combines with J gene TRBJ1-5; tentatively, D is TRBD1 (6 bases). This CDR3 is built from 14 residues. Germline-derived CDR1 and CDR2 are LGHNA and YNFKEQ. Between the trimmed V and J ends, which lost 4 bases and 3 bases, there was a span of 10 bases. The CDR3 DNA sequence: TGTGCCAGCAGCCCCGGACAGACCAATCAGCCCCAGCATTTT. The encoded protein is CASSPGQTNQPQHF.

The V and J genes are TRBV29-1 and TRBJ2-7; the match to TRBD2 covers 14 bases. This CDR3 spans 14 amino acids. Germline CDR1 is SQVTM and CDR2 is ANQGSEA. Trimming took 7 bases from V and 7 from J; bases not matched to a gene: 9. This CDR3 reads CSAGGLAGGFEQYF. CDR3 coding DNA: TGCAGCGCCGGAGGACTAGCGGGGGGTTTTGAGCAGTACTTC.

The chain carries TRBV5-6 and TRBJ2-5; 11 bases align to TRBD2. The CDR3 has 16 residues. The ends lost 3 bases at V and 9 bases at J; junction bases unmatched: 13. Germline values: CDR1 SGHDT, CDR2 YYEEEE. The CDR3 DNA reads TGTGCCAGCAGCTCGGGACTAGCGGTTACCTGGCGGTCCCAGTACTTC. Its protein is CASSSGLAVTWRSQYF.

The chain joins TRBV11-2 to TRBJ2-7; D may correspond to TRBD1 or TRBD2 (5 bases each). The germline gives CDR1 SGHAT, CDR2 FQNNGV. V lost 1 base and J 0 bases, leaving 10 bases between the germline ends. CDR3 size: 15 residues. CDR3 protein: CASSLGTGTSYEQYF. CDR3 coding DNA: TGTGCCAGCAGCTTAGGGACGGGGACCTCCTACGAGCAGTACTTC.

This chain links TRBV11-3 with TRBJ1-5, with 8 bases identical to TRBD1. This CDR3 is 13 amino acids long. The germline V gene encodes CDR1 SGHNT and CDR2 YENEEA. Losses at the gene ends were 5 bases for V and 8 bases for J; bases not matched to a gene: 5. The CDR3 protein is CASSRGQVEPQHF. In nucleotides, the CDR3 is TGTGCCAGCAGCAGGGGACAGGTGGAGCCCCAGCATTTT.

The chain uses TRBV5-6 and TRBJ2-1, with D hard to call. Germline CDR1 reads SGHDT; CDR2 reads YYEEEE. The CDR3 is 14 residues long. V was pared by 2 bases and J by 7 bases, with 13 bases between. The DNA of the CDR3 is TGTGCCAGCAGCTTTAAACTTGGCCCGAATGAGCAGTTCTTC. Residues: CASSFKLGPNEQFF.

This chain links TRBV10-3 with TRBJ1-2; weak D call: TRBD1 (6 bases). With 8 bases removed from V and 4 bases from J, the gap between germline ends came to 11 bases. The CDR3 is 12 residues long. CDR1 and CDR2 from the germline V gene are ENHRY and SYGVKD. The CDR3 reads CAIADSVYGYTF. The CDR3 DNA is TGTGCCATCGCGGACAGTGTCTATGGCTACACCTTC.

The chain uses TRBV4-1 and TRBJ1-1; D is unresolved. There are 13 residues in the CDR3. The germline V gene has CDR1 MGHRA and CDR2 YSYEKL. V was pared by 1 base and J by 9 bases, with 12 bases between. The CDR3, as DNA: TGCGCCAGCAGCCAAGTCTTTAAGGCGCAAGCTTTCTTT. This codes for CASSQVFKAQAFF.